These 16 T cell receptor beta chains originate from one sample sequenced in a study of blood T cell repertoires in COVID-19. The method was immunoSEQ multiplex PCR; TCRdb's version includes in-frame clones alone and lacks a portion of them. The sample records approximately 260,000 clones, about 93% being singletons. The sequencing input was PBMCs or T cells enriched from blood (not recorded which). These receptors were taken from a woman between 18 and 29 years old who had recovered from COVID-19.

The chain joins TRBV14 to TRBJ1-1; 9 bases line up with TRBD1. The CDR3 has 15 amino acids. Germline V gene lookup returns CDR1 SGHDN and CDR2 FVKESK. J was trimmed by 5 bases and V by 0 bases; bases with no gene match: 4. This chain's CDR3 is CASSQEDRGRTEAFF. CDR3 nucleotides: TGTGCCAGCAGCCAAGAGGACAGGGGTAGGACTGAAGCTTTCTTT.

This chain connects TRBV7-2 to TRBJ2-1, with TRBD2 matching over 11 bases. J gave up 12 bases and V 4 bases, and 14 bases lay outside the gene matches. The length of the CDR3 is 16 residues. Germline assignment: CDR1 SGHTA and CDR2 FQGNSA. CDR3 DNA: TGTGCCAGCAGCTCGCTACTAGCGGGAGATACTAAGGGGCAGTTCTTC. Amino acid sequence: CASSSLLAGDTKGQFF.

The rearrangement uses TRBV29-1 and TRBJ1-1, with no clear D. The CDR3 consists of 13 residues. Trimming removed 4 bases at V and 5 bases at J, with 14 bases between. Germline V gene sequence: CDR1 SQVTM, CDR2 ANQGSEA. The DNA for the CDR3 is TGCAGCGTTGGACTAGAGGGTCGGACTGAAGCTTTCTTT. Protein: CSVGLEGRTEAFF. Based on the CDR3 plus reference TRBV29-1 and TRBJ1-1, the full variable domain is SAVISQKPSRDICQRGTSLTIQCQVDSQVTMMFWYRQQPGQSLTLIATANQGSEATYESGFVIDKFPISRPNLTFSTLTVSNMSPEDSSIYLCSVGLEGRTEAFFGQGTRLTVV.

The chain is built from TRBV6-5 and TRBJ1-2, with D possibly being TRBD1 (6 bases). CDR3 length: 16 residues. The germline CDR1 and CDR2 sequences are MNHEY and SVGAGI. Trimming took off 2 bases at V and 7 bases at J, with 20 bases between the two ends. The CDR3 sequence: CASSYGWDTKSFGYTF. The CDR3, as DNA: TGTGCCAGCAGTTACGGATGGGACACCAAGTCGTTTGGCTACACCTTC.

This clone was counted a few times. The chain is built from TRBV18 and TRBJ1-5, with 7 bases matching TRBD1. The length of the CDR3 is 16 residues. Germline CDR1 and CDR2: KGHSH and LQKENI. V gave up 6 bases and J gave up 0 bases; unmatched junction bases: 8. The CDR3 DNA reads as TGTGCCAGCTCTACAAGACAGGGTAGTAGCAATCAGCCCCAGCATTTT. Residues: CASSTRQGSSNQPQHF.

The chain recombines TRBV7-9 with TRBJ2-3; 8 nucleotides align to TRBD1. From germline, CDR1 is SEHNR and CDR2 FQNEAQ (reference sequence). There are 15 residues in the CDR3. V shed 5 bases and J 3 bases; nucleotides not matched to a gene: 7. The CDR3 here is CASSPPGGETDTQYF. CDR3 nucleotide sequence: TGTGCCAGCAGCCCACCAGGGGGCGAGACAGATACGCAGTATTTT.

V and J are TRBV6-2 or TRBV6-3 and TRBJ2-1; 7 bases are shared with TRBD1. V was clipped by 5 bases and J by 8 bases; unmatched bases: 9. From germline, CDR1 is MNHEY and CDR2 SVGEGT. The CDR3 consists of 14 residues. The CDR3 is CASSNPDRFYEQFF. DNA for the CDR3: TGTGCCAGCAGTAATCCGGACAGGTTTTATGAGCAGTTCTTC.

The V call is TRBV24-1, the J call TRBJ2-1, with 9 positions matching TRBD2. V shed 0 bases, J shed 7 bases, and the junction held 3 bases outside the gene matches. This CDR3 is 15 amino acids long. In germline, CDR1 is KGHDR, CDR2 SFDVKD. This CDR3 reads CATSDLGGGENEQFF. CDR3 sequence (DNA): TGTGCCACCAGTGATTTGGGCGGGGGGGAAAATGAGCAGTTCTTC.

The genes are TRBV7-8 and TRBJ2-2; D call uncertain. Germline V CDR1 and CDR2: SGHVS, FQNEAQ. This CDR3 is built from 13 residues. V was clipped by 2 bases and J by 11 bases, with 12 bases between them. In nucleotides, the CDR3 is TGTGCCAGCAGCTTATTCACGTGGAGTGAGCTGTTTTTT. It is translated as CASSLFTWSELFF.

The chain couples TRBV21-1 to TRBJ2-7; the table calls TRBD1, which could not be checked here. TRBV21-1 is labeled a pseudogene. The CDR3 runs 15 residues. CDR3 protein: CASSKGGQKGYEQYF. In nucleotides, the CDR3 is TGTGCCAGCAGCAAAGGGGGACAGAAAGGCTACGAGCAGTACTTC.

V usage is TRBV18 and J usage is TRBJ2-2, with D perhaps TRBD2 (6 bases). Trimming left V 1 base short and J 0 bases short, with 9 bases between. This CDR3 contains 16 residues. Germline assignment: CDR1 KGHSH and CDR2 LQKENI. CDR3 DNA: TGTGCCAGCTCACCACGGAGGGATCCGAACACCGGGGAGCTGTTTTTT. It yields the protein CASSPRRDPNTGELFF.

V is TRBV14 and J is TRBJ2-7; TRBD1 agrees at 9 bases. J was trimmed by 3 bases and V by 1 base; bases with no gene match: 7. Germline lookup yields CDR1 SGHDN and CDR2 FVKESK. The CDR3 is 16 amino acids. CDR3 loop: CASSQAPGTGSYEQYF. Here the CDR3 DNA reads TGTGCCAGCAGCCAAGCCCCAGGGACAGGGAGCTACGAGCAGTACTTC. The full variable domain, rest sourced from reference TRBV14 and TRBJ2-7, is EAGVTQFPSHSVIEKGQTVTLRCDPISGHDNLYWYRRVMGKEIKFLLHFVKESKQDESGMPNNRFLAERTGGTYSTLKVQPAELEDSGVYFCASSQAPGTGSYEQYFGPGTRLTVT.

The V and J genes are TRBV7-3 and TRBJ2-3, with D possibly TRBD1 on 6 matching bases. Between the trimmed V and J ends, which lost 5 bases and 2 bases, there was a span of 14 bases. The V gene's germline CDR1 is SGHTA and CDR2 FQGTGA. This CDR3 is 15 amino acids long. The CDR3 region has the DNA TGTGCCAGCAGCCCAACAGGGTCCTCCACAGATACGCAGTATTTT. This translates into CASSPTGSSTDTQYF.

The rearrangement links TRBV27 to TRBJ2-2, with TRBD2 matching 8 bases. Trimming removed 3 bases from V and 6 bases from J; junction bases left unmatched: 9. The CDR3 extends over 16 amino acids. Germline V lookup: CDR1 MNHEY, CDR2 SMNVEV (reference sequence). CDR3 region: CASSFFGGGRAGELFF. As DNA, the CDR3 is TGTGCCAGCAGTTTTTTCGGCGGGGGGCGGGCCGGGGAGCTGTTTTTT.

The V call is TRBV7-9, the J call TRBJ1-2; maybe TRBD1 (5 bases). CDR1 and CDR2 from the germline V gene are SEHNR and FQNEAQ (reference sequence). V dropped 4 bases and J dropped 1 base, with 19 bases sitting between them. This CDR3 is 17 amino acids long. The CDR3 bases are TGTGCCAGCAGCTCACAACGGGTGCAGGGCTTTAACTATGGCTACACCTTC. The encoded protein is CASSSQRVQGFNYGYTF.

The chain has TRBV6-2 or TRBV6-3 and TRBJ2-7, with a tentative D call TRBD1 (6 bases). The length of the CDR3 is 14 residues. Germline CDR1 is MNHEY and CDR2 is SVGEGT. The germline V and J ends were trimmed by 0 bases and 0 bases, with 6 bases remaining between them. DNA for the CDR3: TGTGCCAGCAGTTACTCAGGGGGCTCCTACGAGCAGTACTTC. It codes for CASSYSGGSYEQYF.